Detailed here is one T cell receptor beta chain. Its antigen remains undetermined. No clone much larger than this one lies a single base away; base qualities are absent. These data come from a study of blood T cell repertoires in COVID-19 (dated by TCRdb to about 2020). At the level of the whole study: The collaborator samples originated in the United States, Italy and Spain and spanned the acute and convalescent phases of COVID-19. The material from the prospective study consisted of cDNA or gDNA derived from T cells, B-cell-depleted T cells, or PBMCs. The dataset comprised deeply sampled blood TCRbeta repertoires from subjects exposed to, actively infected with, or recovered from COVID-19. The repertoires were released in a freely available public database intended as a resource for research on the immune response to SARS-CoV-2. The samples were drawn from two sources: the first 160 participants of the ongoing ImmuneRACE study, and 1,000 to 1,500 subjects contributed by 6 global collaborators. Sample metadata almost always included a de-identified subject ID, COVID-19 status, age in years and sex. Where available, HLA class I and class II types were taken from metadata supplied by the sample provider and were not determined by assay-based typing.

TCRbeta CDR3 regions were amplified from genomic DNA using the immunoSEQ Assay, a bias-controlled multiplex PCR. In the paper's pipeline: Within the assay, amplification of reference gene primers was used to estimate how many nucleated cells each sample contained. To quantify the absolute abundance of each unique TCRbeta CDR3 rearrangement, sequence reads were collapsed and filtered. Productive Simpson clonality was computed per sample as the square root of Simpson's diversity index over productive rearrangements. TCRdb took over this immuneACCESS table, retaining in-frame rearrangements with V and J assigned. Such tables are incomplete; in checked studies, under half of the missing clones stem from an unresolved V gene, and the remainder is unexplained. V and J calls and clone size are copied from that table; D and trimming were computed from the DNA. A total of about 150,000 clones appear in this sample, 75% to 90% of them only once. The top ten hold around 4.6% of the sample.

Whole blood was collected in K2EDTA tubes by collaborating institutions according to the institutions' own protocols. For TCRbeta analysis, collaborator samples were shipped as frozen whole blood, as isolated PBMCs, or as DNA extracted from either sample type. CDR1 and CDR2 were assigned from the germline V gene as ENHRY and SYGVKD. At the junction V is shortened by 4 bases and J by 0 bases, with 10 bases in between. The CDR3 spans 14 residues, from the cysteine through the phenylalanine. Just the 42-base CDR3 DNA is kept, in frame starting at base 1. General conclusions and limits of the study: The amount of clinical and demographic metadata varied by source and participant and was provided uncurated.

The TCR was taken from an older woman with active or convalescent COVID-19. The chain joins TRBV10-3 to TRBJ2-7; D gene: possibly TRBD1, on 6 matching bases. Material: peripheral blood. The CDR3 loop reads CAISGETGSYEQYF. The DNA reads TGTGCCATCAGTGGGGAGACAGGCTCCTACGAGCAGTACTTC.